The rows below give T cell receptor beta chains drawn from one sample of a study of long-term antiretroviral therapy in people with HIV. Generated by immunoSEQ multiplex PCR, the TCRdb table keeps only in-frame clones and is missing some. Of fewer than 25,000 clones in the sample, around 89% were seen once. The sequences come from unsorted PBMCs, collected 2.3 years after starting antiretroviral therapy. These receptors came from a man aged 55 to 70 with HIV. Each CDR3 is given with its conserved first and last residue.

>TRBV10-3|TRBJ2-3
CAISVGDSLYTDTQYF
>TRBV2|TRBJ2-7
CASSLLGTGAEQYF
>TRBV19|TRBJ2-5
CASSSAGQETQYF
>TRBV5-4|TRBJ1-1
CASSLVPDVVTEAFF
>TRBV6-4|TRBJ2-7
CASSVSGSYEQYF
>TRBV28|TRBJ1-5
CASRRQQSNQPQHF
>TRBV11-2|TRBJ1-4
CASSLTGYEKLFF
>TRBV19|TRBJ2-2
CASREGHNTGELFF
>TRBV27|TRBJ1-5
CASSLGPQQGAGNQPQHF
>TRBV6-5|TRBJ1-1
CASTHRIGVEAFF
>TRBV7-2|TRBJ1-6
CASSPITPPGAANF
>TRBV6-5|TRBJ2-5
CASSSRQGAWETQYF
>TRBV29-1|TRBJ2-3
CSVEVYGGGPDTQYF
>TRBV7-9|TRBJ1-2
CASTQSEGAYGYTF
>TRBV7-3|TRBJ2-1
CASSPRSGRFDNEQFF
>TRBV5-5|TRBJ1-4
CASSRDRAETGEKLFF
>TRBV5-4|TRBJ2-2
CASSSLLASGELFF
>TRBV28|TRBJ2-7
CASMFRGRGDYEQYF
>TRBV29-1|TRBJ2-3
CSVEDPAAGLDTQYF
>TRBV9|TRBJ2-1
CASSGGSGGARDEQFF
>TRBV19|TRBJ1-5
CASRRRAVSNQPQHF
>TRBV19|TRBJ2-1
CASSPAYNEQFF
>TRBV7-2|TRBJ2-6
CASSLVVSSGANVLTF
>TRBV5-1|TRBJ2-3
CASSLTSRGGGTDTQYF
>TRBV27|TRBJ2-3
CASSLAEWADTQYF
>TRBV27|TRBJ1-5
CAAPRTPKGNQPQHF
>TRBV10-3|TRBJ2-3
CAISEEQGYRTDTQYF
>TRBV28|TRBJ2-5
CASATSGVVKTQYF
>TRBV5-1|TRBJ1-1
CASSLVLFPEPQSNTEAFF
>TRBV28|TRBJ2-7
CASSSAGVLPYEQYF
>TRBV11-2|TRBJ2-3
CASGRGTDTQYF
>TRBV30|TRBJ2-3
CAWRVAGATDTQYF
>TRBV19|TRBJ2-1
CASTSPPGAVNEQFF
>TRBV7-2|TRBJ2-5
CASSLLGTKEETQYF
>TRBV19|TRBJ1-4
CASSIGQGASGKLFF
>TRBV10-3|TRBJ2-3
CAISEGRTGRGDTQYF
>TRBV5-1|TRBJ1-1
CASSLEQGGVNTEAFF
>TRBV6-5|TRBJ1-1
CASVKGGDTEAFF
>TRBV27|TRBJ1-1
CASSRLLQGEIAEAFF
>TRBV5-1|TRBJ2-3
CASSLTGLDLDTQYF
>TRBV6-1|TRBJ2-7
CASIPPGSSYEQYF
>TRBV5-1|TRBJ2-1
CASSLEVSSYNEQFF
>TRBV28|TRBJ1-2
CASSSPFMVNYGYTF
>TRBV18|TRBJ2-4
CASSRTEVIAKNIQYF
>TRBV9|TRBJ1-5
CASSGTGLQPQHF
>TRBV6-1|TRBJ2-4
CASSELAKNIQYF
>TRBV7-9|TRBJ1-2
CASRGVSLDFTYGYTF
>TRBV19|TRBJ1-1
CASGNGGVDTEAFF
>TRBV18|TRBJ1-5
CASSPPNQPQHF
>TRBV5-4|TRBJ1-4
CASSFLQGEKLFF
>TRBV28|TRBJ2-1
CASRGQGTLPGEQFF
>TRBV18|TRBJ2-7
CASSPPTGPFEQYF
>TRBV6-4|TRBJ2-2
CASRKLDTGELFF
>TRBV2|TRBJ2-5
CASSELPGGAETQYF
>TRBV5-1|TRBJ2-7
CASSLEARNYEQYF
>TRBV7-9|TRBJ2-1
CASSPLGAGRGNEQFF
>TRBV6-1|TRBJ1-2
CASKLAGVYGYTF